This T cell receptor beta chain was recovered during a study of response to subunit inactivated influenza vaccine. TCRdb re-analysed the RT-PCR reads in MiXCR, keeping a single row per CDR3 protein. The sample lists about 620,000 distinct CDR3 sequences, 11% seen once, with approximately 10% in the top ten. Germline CDR1 and CDR2: LNHNV and YYDKDF (reference sequence). This CDR3 is built from 15 residues. The V and J ends lost 0 bases and 6 bases respectively, with 15 bases between them. This clonotype was seen a few times. These data were also reused for a study on T cells expressing NK-cell markers. As that study records: The TCR beta cDNA came from 5'RACE template switching with UMIs. It was sorted CD3+CD56-NKG2C+, CD3+CD56+NKG2C- and CD3+CD56+NKG2C+ T cells that provided the TCR beta repertoires. The authors sequenced eight donors, of whom seven were HCMV-seropositive and one was seronegative. CD8+ T cells in a handful of donors included dominant NKG2C+ clonotypes at 1.0-7.0%. These clonotypes additionally ranked first within the CD3+CD56-NKG2C+ fraction of four donors.

The specimen was PBMCs from blood, collected on the day of vaccination. The receptor was derived from a man aged 45-65 years who received an inactivated influenza vaccine. The J gene is TRBJ2-7, the V gene TRBV15; D perhaps matches TRBD1 (5 bases). As DNA, the CDR3 is TGTGCCACCAGCAGAGATCCCAAGGGGTCCGGCGAGCAGTACTTC. This translates into CATSRDPKGSGEQYF.